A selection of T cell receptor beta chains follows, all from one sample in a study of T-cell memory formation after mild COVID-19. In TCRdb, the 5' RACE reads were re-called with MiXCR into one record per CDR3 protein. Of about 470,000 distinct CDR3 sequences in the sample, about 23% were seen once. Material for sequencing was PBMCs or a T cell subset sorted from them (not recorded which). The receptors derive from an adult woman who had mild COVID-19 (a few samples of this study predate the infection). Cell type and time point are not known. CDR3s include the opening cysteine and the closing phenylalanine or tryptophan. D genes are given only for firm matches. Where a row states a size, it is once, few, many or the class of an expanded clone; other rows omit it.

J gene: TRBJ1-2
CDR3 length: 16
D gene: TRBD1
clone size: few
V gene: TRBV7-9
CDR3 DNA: TGTGCCAGCAGCTCCCAATTCCCGGACAGGGTGGGTGGCTACACCTTC
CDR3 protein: CASSSQFPDRVGGYTF

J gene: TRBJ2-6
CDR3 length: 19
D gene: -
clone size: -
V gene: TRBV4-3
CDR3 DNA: TGCGCCAGCAGCCAAGCGAGACAGAATACACTTTCTGGGGCCAACGTCCTGACTTTC
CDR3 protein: CASSQARQNTLSGANVLTF

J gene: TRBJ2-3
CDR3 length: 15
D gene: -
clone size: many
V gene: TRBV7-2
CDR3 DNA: TGTGCCAGCAGCTCTCCTCGGACAGCCACAGATACGCAGTATTTT
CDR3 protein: CASSSPRTATDTQYF

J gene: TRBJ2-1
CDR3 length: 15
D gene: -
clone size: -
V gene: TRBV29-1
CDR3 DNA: TGCAGCGTTGAAGAGCTAGGGGACGTCTACAATGAGCAGTTCTTC
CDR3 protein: CSVEELGDVYNEQFF

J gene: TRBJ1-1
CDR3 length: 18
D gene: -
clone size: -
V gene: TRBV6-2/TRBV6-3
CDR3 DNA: TGTGCCAGCAGTTACTCGATGACACCCCTCGGACAGAACGCTGAAGCTTTCTTT
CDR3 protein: CASSYSMTPLGQNAEAFF

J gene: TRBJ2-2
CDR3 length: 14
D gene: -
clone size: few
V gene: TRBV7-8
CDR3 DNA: TGTGCCAGCAGCCCAGTAGCCCACACCGGGGAGCTGTTTTTT
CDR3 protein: CASSPVAHTGELFF

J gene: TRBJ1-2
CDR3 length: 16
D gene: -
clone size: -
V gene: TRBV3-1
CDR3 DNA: TGTGCCAGCAGCCAAGAACGGCGCCCTCCCTACTATGGCTACACCTTC
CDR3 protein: CASSQERRPPYYGYTF

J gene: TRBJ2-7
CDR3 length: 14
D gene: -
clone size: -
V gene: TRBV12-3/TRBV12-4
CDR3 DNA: TGTGCCAGCAACTTGGGACCCTCTGGATACGAGCAGTACTTC
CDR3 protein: CASNLGPSGYEQYF

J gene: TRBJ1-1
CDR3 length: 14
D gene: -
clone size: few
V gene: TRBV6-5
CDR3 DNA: TGTGCCAGCAGTTACTATCGGGTTAACACTGAAGCTTTCTTT
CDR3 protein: CASSYYRVNTEAFF

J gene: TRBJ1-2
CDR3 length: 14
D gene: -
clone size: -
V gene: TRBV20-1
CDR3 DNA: TGCAGAGCTAGTTCCGGTTCCAAATTGCGTGGCTACACCTTC
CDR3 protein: CRASSGSKLRGYTF

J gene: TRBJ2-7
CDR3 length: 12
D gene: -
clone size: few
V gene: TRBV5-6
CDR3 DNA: TGTGCCAGCAGCGTGGGAAGGTACGAGCAGTACTTC
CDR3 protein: CASSVGRYEQYF

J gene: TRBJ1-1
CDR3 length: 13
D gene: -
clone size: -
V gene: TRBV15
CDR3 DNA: TGTGCCACCAGCAGAGATGAGAACACTGAAGCTTTCTTT
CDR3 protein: CATSRDENTEAFF

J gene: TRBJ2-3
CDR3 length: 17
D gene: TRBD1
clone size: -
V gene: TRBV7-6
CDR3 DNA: TGTGCCAGCAGCTTAGCGCTCCCAGGGGGTGTAACAGATACGCAGTATTTT
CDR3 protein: CASSLALPGGVTDTQYF

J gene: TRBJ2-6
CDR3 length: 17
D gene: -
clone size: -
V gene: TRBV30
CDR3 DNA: TGTGCCTGGAGGGGGGGACAGAGGCACTCTGGGGCCAACGTCCTGACTTTC
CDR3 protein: CAWRGGQRHSGANVLTF

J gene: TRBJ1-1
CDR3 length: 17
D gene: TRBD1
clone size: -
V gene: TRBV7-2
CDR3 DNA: TGTGCCAGCAGCTTCGATCCGGGACAGCCTATGAACACTGAAGCTTTCTTT
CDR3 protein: CASSFDPGQPMNTEAFF

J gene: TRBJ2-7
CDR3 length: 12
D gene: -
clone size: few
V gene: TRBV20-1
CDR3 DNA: TGCAGTGCTATCGGGGGAGCCTACGAGCAGTACTTC
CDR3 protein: CSAIGGAYEQYF

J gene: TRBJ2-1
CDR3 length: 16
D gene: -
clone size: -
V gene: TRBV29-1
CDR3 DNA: TGCAGCGTTGAAAGGAAGGCTGGGAGGCCCTACAATGAGCAGTTCTTC
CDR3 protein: CSVERKAGRPYNEQFF

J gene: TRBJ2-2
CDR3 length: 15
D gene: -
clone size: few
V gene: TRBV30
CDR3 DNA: TGTGCCTGGAGTGTAGGCAGCTGGAACACCGGGGAGCTGTTTTTT
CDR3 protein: CAWSVGSWNTGELFF

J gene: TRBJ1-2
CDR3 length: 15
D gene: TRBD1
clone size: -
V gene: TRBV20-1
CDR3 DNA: TGCAGTGCTAACCTCGGGGTCAGGGGGTTGTATGGCTACACCTTC
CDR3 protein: CSANLGVRGLYGYTF

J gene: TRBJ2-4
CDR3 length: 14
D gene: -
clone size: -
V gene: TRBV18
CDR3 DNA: TGTGCCAGCTCACCACGAGGGAGCAAAAACATTCAGTACTTC
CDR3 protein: CASSPRGSKNIQYF

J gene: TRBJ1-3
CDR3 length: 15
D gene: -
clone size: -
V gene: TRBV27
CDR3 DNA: TGTGCCAGCAGTCCCCAGGTGGGGGCTGGAAACACCATATATTTT
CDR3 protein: CASSPQVGAGNTIYF

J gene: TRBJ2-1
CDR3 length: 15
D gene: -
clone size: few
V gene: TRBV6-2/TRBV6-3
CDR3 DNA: TGTGCCAGCACTCCCTACGCGGCGGGTGGCAATGAGCAGTTCTTC
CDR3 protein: CASTPYAAGGNEQFF

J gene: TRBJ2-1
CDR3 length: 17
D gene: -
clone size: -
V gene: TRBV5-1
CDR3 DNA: TGCGCCAGCAGCTTGGCCCCTCTACAGGGACCCTACAATGAGCAGTTCTTC
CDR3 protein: CASSLAPLQGPYNEQFF

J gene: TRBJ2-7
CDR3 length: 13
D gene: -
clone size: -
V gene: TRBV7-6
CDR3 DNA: TGTGCCAGCAGCTTCAGGGACTCTGGCGAGCAGTACTTC
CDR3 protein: CASSFRDSGEQYF

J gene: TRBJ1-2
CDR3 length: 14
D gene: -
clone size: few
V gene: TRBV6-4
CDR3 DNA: TGTGCCAGCAGTGACTCTGGGGGCGTCTATGGCTACACCTTC
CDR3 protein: CASSDSGGVYGYTF

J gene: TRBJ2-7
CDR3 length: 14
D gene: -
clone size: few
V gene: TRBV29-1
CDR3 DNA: TGCAGCGTTTCTGGCCGCAGGGGGGCCTACGAGCAGTACTTC
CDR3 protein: CSVSGRRGAYEQYF

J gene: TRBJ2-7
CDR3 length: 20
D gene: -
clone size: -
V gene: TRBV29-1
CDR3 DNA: TGCAGCGTTGAAGATTCGGGGGACGCGGAACAGAAAAGAACCTCCTACGAGCAGTACTTC
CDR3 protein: CSVEDSGDAEQKRTSYEQYF

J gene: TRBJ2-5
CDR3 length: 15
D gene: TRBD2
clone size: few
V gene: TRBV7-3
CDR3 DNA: TGTGCCAGCAGCTTGACTAGCGGCTACCAAGAGACCCAGTACTTC
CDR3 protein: CASSLTSGYQETQYF

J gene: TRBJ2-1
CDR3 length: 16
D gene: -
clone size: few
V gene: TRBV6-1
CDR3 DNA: TGTGCCAGCAGTCAAACGGACAGCCGACTCGGAAATGAGCAGTTCTTC
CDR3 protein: CASSQTDSRLGNEQFF

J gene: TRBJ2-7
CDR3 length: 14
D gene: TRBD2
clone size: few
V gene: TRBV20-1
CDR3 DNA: TGCAGTGCTAGAGTCGGGCTAGCGGGAGGGCTGGAGTACTTC
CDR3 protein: CSARVGLAGGLEYF

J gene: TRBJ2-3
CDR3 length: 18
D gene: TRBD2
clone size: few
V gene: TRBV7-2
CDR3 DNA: TGTGCCCGAATTGGTGGGACTAGCGGGATCTTCAACACAGATACGCAGTATTTT
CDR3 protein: CARIGGTSGIFNTDTQYF

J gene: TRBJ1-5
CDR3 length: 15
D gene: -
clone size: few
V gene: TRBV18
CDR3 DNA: TGTGCCAGCTCACCACCACAATCGAGCAATCAGCCCCAGCATTTT
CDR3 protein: CASSPPQSSNQPQHF

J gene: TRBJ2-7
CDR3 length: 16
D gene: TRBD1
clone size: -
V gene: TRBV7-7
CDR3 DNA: TGTGCCAGCAGCTTAGGACCGGGACAGGGAAGCGGCGATCAGTACTTC
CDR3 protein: CASSLGPGQGSGDQYF

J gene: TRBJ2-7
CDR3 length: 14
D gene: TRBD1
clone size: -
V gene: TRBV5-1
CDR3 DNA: TGCGCCAGCGAACAGGGGGCGATAGGCTCCGAGCAGTACTTC
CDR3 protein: CASEQGAIGSEQYF

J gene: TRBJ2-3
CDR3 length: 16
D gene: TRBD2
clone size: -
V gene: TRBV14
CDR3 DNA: TGTGCCAGCAGCCAAGATGTCACTAGCGGGGGGGATACGCAGTATTTT
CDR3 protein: CASSQDVTSGGDTQYF

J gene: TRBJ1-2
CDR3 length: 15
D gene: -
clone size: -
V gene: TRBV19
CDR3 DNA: TGTGCCAGTAGTAACCCAGGGGCTTGGGACTATGGCTACACCTTC
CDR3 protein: CASSNPGAWDYGYTF

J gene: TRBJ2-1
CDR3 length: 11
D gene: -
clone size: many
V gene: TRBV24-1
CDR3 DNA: TGTGCCACCAGTGACTACAATGAGCAGTTCTTC
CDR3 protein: CATSDYNEQFF

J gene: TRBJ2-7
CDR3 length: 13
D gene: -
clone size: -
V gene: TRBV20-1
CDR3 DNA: TGCAGTGCTAGCCGGGACCGGATAAGCGAGCAGTACTTC
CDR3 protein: CSASRDRISEQYF

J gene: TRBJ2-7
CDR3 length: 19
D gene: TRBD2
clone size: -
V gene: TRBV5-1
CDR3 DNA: TGCGCCAGCAGCACCCTACTAGCGGGAGGGCCAAGCTCCTTCTACGAGCAGTACTTC
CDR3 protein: CASSTLLAGGPSSFYEQYF

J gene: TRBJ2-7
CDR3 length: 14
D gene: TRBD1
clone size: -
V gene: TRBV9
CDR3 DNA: TGTGCCAGCAGCGTAGACTTGGGACAGGGAGAGCAGTACTTC
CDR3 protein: CASSVDLGQGEQYF

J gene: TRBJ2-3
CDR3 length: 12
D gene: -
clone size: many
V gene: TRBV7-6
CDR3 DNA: TGTGCCAGCAGCTTTCGGGCAGATACGCAGTATTTT
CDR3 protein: CASSFRADTQYF

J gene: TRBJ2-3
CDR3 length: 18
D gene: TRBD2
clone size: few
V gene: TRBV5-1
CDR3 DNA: TGCGCCAGCAGCTTGGACTCTGGCGGGGGGGGCCGGACAGATACGCAGTATTTT
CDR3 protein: CASSLDSGGGGRTDTQYF

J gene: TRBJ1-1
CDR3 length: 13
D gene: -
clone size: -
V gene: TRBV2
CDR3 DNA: TGTGCCAGCAGTCCAGCCGGGAACACTGAAGCTTTCTTT
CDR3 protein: CASSPAGNTEAFF

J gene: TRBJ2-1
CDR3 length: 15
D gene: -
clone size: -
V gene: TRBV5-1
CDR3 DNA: TGCGCCAGCAGCCGAGCGACTGGAAGCTACAATGAGCAGTTCTTC
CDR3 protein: CASSRATGSYNEQFF

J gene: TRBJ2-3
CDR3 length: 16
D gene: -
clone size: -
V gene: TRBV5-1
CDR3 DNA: TGCGCCAGCAGCACCCTCGCCGGGGCTGGAACAGATACGCAGTATTTT
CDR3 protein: CASSTLAGAGTDTQYF

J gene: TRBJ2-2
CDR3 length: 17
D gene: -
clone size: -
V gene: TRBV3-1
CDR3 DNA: TGTGCCAGCAGCCAAGATCCGGAGGACTGGTTGGCCGGGGAGCTGTTTTTT
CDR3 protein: CASSQDPEDWLAGELFF

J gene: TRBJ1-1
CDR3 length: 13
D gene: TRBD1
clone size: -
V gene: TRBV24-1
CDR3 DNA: TGTGCCACCAGGGGACAGGGGGAAACTGAAGCTTTCTTT
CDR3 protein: CATRGQGETEAFF

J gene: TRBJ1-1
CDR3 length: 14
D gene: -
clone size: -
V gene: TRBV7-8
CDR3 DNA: TGTGCCAGCAGTTACCCGCTGGCGGGTACTGAAGCTTTCTTT
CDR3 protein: CASSYPLAGTEAFF